This T cell receptor beta chain was found in a study of cytomegalovirus exposure and HLA in healthy donors. Study at large: The same platform used for the 650 to 700 first-cohort repertoires was also used for the 120 validation repertoires, as a later analysis reported. Findings and limits, study-wide: Testing in vitro showed a few CMV-associated chains specific for CMV antigens.

As for this clone: Its antigen is unknown.

Only in-frame clones appear in the TCRdb table, and some are missing; sequencing was by immunoSEQ multiplex PCR. Of roughly 300,000 clones in the sample, just over 85% were seen once. The CDR3 is 15 amino acids. V lost 1 base, J lost 3 bases, and 1 base stayed unmatched. Germline CDR1 SGDLS, CDR2 YYNGEE. The donors were part of the validation cohort of 100 to 150 subjects. That cohort was separate from the first cohort, which comprised 666 subjects. This receptor was identified in a woman between 18 and 30 years old in good health and CMV-seronegative. This chain joins TRBV9 and TRBJ1-4; 9 nucleotides line up with TRBD1. The sequenced sample consisted of PBMCs. Here the CDR3 reads CASSVRDRANEKLFF. CDR3 coding DNA: TGTGCCAGCAGCGTACGGGACAGGGCTAATGAAAAACTGTTTTTT.